This TCR beta chain was found in a study of tumor-infiltrating lymphocytes in primary liver carcinoma. Study-wide findings and caveats: Reduced overlap was seen in tumor-adjacent and tumor-blood pairs versus tumor region pairs. Tumors significantly exceeded blood in top-250-clone fraction (p = 0.039).

DNA and RNA were both co-extracted from about 19-30 mg of bulk tissue that had not been sorted. The germline V gene has CDR1 SGHAT and CDR2 FQNNGV. The CDR3 length is 20 residues. In regard to this clonotype: The antigen remains unidentified. An end of the junction differs from the germline gene, which may be a read error.

Making TCR beta cDNA involved approximately 530 ng total RNA and a constant-region primer. ARM-PCR, slightly modified, supplied the TCR beta libraries through three nested multiplex PCR rounds. Researchers ran the first two PCR rounds for around 10 cycles each with TRBV1-TRBV30 forward primers and a C-beta reverse primer. TCRdb called the multiplex PCR reads again in MiXCR, with one record for every CDR3 protein. Of 100,000 to 150,000 distinct CDR3 sequences in the sample, around 64% are singletons; the top ten hold around 8.2%. The chain combines TRBV11-2 with TRBJ2-7, with 14 bases fitting TRBD2. The receptor's source is a woman aged 55-69 years with primary liver carcinoma and hepatitis B virus infection. The sequencing sample was made of liver tumor tissue from sampling region 3. Subset indicated: tumor region T3, left-lateral pole. The CDR3 reads CANSLRVGGLAGVGAYEQYF. CDR3 in DNA: TGTGCCAACAGCTTAAGGGTCGGGGGACTAGCGGGAGTTGGAGCCTACGAGCAGTACTTC. The full variable domain, in which reference TRBV11-2 and TRBJ2-7 provide the parts outside the CDR3, is EAGVAQSPRYKIIEKRQSVAFWCNPISGHATLYWYQQILGQGPKLLIQFQNNGVVDDSQLPKDRFSAERLKGVDSTLKIQPAKLEDSAVYLCANSLRVGGLAGVGAYEQYFGPGTRLTVT.